Sequencing of this TCR beta chain was carried out in a study of CD8+CD57+ T cells in acquired aplastic anemia (dated by TCRdb to the late 2010s). For the wider study: Extracted DNA from sorted CD4+ and CD8+ cells averaged around 3.3 ug, ranging from about 0.18 to 27.4 ug. CD8+CD57+ expansion was defined as a frequency above the mean frequency observed in healthy subjects. Overall results and qualifications from the work: About 30 CD8+ CDR3 sequences were found in both patients and controls but appeared to be highly expressed in patients and within the immunodominant clones of the patients. CD8+ Simpson's diversity did not differ significantly between patients and healthy controls (P=0.060).

TCR beta VDJ combination and CDR3 sequence profiling used genomic DNA as the template. An Illumina HiSeq 2000 was the platform used for TCR repertoire sequencing. The study's processing was this. TRBV/TRBJ rearrangement plots, CDR3 size and DJ length profiles, and Simpson's diversity index were used to assess repertoires. The most abundant DNA sequence in the deep sequencing data was defined as the immunodominant clone. CDR3 amino acid sequences were checked for sharing across subjects and were also compared against the VDJdb database and published repertoires. TCRdb's own reprocessing of the public reads used fastp at Q25 and MiXCR and kept productive beta chains. All rows with the same CDR3 protein become a single entry with the most common DNA and genes. The V and J calls reflect TCRdb's pipeline rather than the authors' work. For this sample there are hundreds of thousands of distinct CDR3 sequences; approximately 86% appear just once. The ten largest clones take up approximately 42% of the sample.

Taken from cysteine to phenylalanine, the CDR3 has 14 residues. Left in the record is the CDR3 DNA by itself, 42 bases read in frame from the first base. V loses 5 bases, J loses 6 bases, and the germline ends lie 15 bases apart. Based on the germline V gene, the CDR1 and CDR2 sequences are SGHTA and FQGTGA. The patients picked for sequencing were ones in whom flow cytometry had shown an expansion of CD8+CD57+ cells. Every patient had severe acquired aplastic anemia, diagnosed using the International Study of Aplastic Anemia and Agranulocytosis and Camitta criteria. At the time blood was sampled, none of the patients had received any therapy. The study deep-sequenced TCR repertoires of sorted CD4+ and CD8+ blood T cells from severe aplastic anemia patients and healthy subjects. Patients were enrolled under clinicaltrials.gov protocols 00001620, 01623167, 00001397, 00071045, 00081523 and 00961064 in the USA. Ficoll-Paque density gradient centrifugation was used to isolate peripheral blood mononuclear cells. Before DNA extraction, CD4+ and CD8+ T cells were sorted with FACS or magnetic beads.

This clonotype was counted a few times. Which antigen it targets is not known. Base qualities are not provided; no much larger clone lies one nucleotide away. The sequence was obtained from a human donor with aplastic anemia. The sample comprised sorted CD4+, CD8+, or CD8+CD57+ T cells (not recorded which) from PBMCs. Here the chain combines TRBV7-3 and TRBJ2-3; TRBD2 is perhaps the D gene, given 6 matching bases. CDR3 loop: CASSRAGSADTQYF. Read as DNA, the sequence is TGTGCCAGCAGCAGAGCGGGCAGCGCCGATACGCAGTATTTT.